The 4 T cell receptor beta chains reported below all come from one sample, sequenced in a study of T cell responses to AZD1222 COVID-19 vaccine. Some clones are missing from TCRdb's copy, which holds only in-frame ones; the method was immunoSEQ multiplex PCR. The table shows about 110,000 clones, with about nine tenths occurring only once. Sequences were derived from peripheral blood, sampled 28 days after the second AZD1222 dose. The receptors derive from an adult who received the AZD1222 COVID-19 vaccine.

The chain is built from TRBV5-1 and TRBJ2-7, with D possibly being TRBD2 (6 bases). This CDR3 has 14 residues. Germline CDR1 SGHRS, CDR2 YFSETQ. The germline V and J ends were trimmed by 1 base and 6 bases, with 14 bases remaining between them. The CDR3 loop reads CASSLTGDRLEQYF. CDR3 bases: TGCGCCAGCAGCTTGACGGGGGATCGGCTCGAGCAGTACTTC.

The gene calls are TRBV7-9 and TRBJ2-2, with 7 bases lining up with TRBD1. CDR3 length: 15 amino acids. Germline CDR1 is SEHNR and CDR2 is FQNEAQ (reference sequence). J was trimmed by 4 bases and V by 4 bases; bases with no gene match: 6. The CDR3 loop reads CASSSTTGATGELFF. The CDR3, as DNA: TGTGCCAGCAGCTCCACAACAGGGGCCACCGGGGAGCTGTTTTTT. Looking up the rest from reference TRBV7-9 and TRBJ2-2 gives the full variable domain: DTGVSQNPRHKITKRGQNVTFRCDPISEHNRLYWYRQTLGQGPEFLTYFQNEAQLEKSRLLSDRFSAERPKGSFSTLEIQRTEQGDSAMYLCASSSTTGATGELFFGEGSRLTVL.

The chain carries TRBV6-5 and TRBJ1-2, with TRBD1 as a possible D gene (6 bases). CDR1 is MNHEY, CDR2 SVGAGI, per germline. CDR3 length equals 14 residues. V dropped 5 bases and J dropped 4 bases, with 14 bases sitting between them. The CDR3 spells CASSIRGNSYGYTF. The CDR3 region has the DNA TGTGCCAGCAGTATCAGGGGTAACTCCTATGGCTACACCTTC.

The V and J genes are TRBV5-1 and TRBJ2-5; 7 bases fit TRBD1. V lost 4 bases to trimming and J lost 2 bases; unmatched junction nucleotides: 8. CDR1 and CDR2 from the germline V gene are SGHRS and YFSETQ. This CDR3 is built from 15 residues. The CDR3 here is CASSPTGAKQETQYF. CDR3 nucleotides: TGCGCCAGCAGCCCTACAGGGGCTAAACAAGAGACCCAGTACTTC.